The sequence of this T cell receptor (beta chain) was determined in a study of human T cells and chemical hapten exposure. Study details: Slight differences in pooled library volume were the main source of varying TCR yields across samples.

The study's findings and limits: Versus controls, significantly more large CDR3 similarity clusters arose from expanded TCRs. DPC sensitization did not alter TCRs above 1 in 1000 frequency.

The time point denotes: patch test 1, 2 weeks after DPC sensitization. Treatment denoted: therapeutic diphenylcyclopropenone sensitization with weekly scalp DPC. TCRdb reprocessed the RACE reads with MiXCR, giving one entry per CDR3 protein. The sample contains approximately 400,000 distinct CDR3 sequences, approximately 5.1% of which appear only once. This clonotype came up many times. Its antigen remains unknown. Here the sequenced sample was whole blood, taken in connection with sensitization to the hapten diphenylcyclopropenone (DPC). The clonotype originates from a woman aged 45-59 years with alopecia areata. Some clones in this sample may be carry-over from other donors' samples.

CDR3 in amino acids: CASSLLGAYDEQFF. CDR3 sequence (DNA): TGTGCCAGCAGCCTACTGGGGGCATACGATGAGCAGTTCTTC. The chain couples TRBV11-2 to TRBJ2-1; weak D call: TRBD1 (6 bases). The ends were cut back, 5 bases at V and 8 bases at J, with 16 bases in the middle. Germline CDR1 is SGHAT and CDR2 is FQNNGV. The CDR3 contains 14 residues.